This T cell receptor beta chain was recorded in a study of cytomegalovirus exposure and HLA in healthy donors. About the research overall: As an earlier analysis found, roughly 170 million T cells yielded about 120 million unique TCR beta sequences. The study's findings and limits: There were reportedly fewer N-insertions in an Asian-associated ancestry cluster than the roughly 610-donor mean, in a later analysis. An observed cluster of highly shared sequence variants was recorded as a likely sequencing artifact.

Despite likely unrecorded immune exposures, the donors were nominally healthy at the time of sampling. Vbeta (60) and Jbeta (13) primers were used in the PCR. Assay used: immunoSEQ multiplex PCR; TCRdb lists only in-frame clones, some missing. The profile shows about 140,000 clones, approximately 91% of them singletons. The trim removed 3 bases at V and 3 bases at J, leaving 12 bases unmatched. Germline V gene data show CDR1 as MNHEY and CDR2 as SMNVEV (reference sequence). The CDR3 length is 17 residues. Turning to this clone: What it binds is not known.

The chain carries TRBV27 and TRBJ2-3; 7 nucleotides match TRBD1. The specimen was PBMCs. The TCR comes from a woman in her forties in good health and CMV-seronegative. In nucleotides, the CDR3 is TGTGCCAGCAGTTTTGACTCCCGGGGACAGCCTACAGATACGCAGTATTTT. It specifies CASSFDSRGQPTDTQYF.